Listed below are T cell receptor beta chains from one sample, sequenced in a study of shared clonotypes between healthy human individuals. The data were produced by immunoSEQ multiplex PCR, yet TCRdb's version contains in-frame clones alone and is incomplete. The sample has approximately 350,000 clones; 96% are singletons. Input material: memory CD8+ T cells sorted from blood. These receptors were taken from a man aged 25 to 40 in good health. Both conserved end residues are part of each CDR3. The D gene is left open where the match is weak. Clone size appears in some rows only: once, few, many, or a class for an expanded clone.

TRBV6-1	TRBD1	TRBJ2-5	NA	TGTGCCAGCAGTGAGGCTGCAGGGGGTGGACAGACCCAGTACTTC	CASSEAAGGGQTQYF
TRBV5-1	NA	TRBJ1-5	once	TGCGCCAGCATAGGGGAGGTAAATCAGCCCCAGCATTTT	CASIGEVNQPQHF
TRBV19	TRBD2	TRBJ2-7	NA	TGTGCCAGTAGCCATAGACTAGCGGGTTCCTACGAGCAGTACTTC	CASSHRLAGSYEQYF
TRBV19	TRBD2	TRBJ2-2	NA	TGTGCCAGTAGTAGGACTAGCGGGAGTGTCGGGGAGCTGTTTTTT	CASSRTSGSVGELFF
TRBV10-3	TRBD1	TRBJ1-2	NA	TGTGCCATCAGGGACAGGGGGCATGGCTACACCTTC	CAIRDRGHGYTF
TRBV6-1	NA	TRBJ2-2	NA	TGTGCCAGCAGATACGGGGGATCGAACACCGGGGAGCTGTTTTTT	CASRYGGSNTGELFF
TRBV11-2	NA	TRBJ2-7	NA	TGTGCCAGCAGCTTAGTTTTATACGAGCAGTACTTC	CASSLVLYEQYF
TRBV28	NA	TRBJ2-5	NA	TGTGCCAGCAGTTTATCAGGGGTGGAGACCCAGTACTTC	CASSLSGVETQYF
TRBV29-1	TRBD2	TRBJ2-1	NA	TGCAGCGGGGTGGCGGGAGGGCCAGGGAATGAGCAGTTCTTC	CSGVAGGPGNEQFF
TRBV30	NA	TRBJ1-2	NA	TGTGCCTGGAGTTTCGACGCTAACTATGGCTACACCTTC	CAWSFDANYGYTF
TRBV27	NA	TRBJ2-7	NA	TGTGCCAGCAGCCCTTCCCTGGCGGAGCGAGCTTACGAGCAGTACTTC	CASSPSLAERAYEQYF
TRBV7-3	NA	TRBJ2-1	NA	TGTGCCAGCAGCTTGTCGTCGGGCACGGAGCAGTTCTTC	CASSLSSGTEQFF
TRBV9	NA	TRBJ2-7	NA	TGTGCCAGCAGCGTATTCCCCGAACCCTACGAGCAGTACTTC	CASSVFPEPYEQYF
TRBV28	NA	TRBJ1-1	NA	TGTGCCAGCAGTTACAGGGTGAACACTGAAGCTTTCTTT	CASSYRVNTEAFF
TRBV10-1	TRBD2	TRBJ2-2	NA	TGCGCCAGCAGTGAAGGTCGAGCGGGGATTAACACCGGGGAGCTGTTTTTT	CASSEGRAGINTGELFF
TRBV7-9	TRBD1	TRBJ1-5	NA	TGTGCCAGCAGCCACCGGGGGACAGGGCCTCAGCCCCAGCATTTT	CASSHRGTGPQPQHF
TRBV2	NA	TRBJ1-3	NA	TGTGCCAGAGGACAGATCTCTGGAAACACCATATATTTT	CARGQISGNTIYF
TRBV27	NA	TRBJ2-7	NA	TGTGCCAGCAGTTTCTTGGCTGCTAGCTCCTACGAGCAGTACTTC	CASSFLAASSYEQYF
TRBV5-1	TRBD2	TRBJ2-3	NA	TGCGCCAGCAGTCGAAGTAGCGGGAGGAGCACAGATACGCAGTATTTT	CASSRSSGRSTDTQYF
TRBV30	NA	TRBJ2-5	NA	TGTGCCTGGAGCGGGACAACGCAAGAGACCCAGTACTTC	CAWSGTTQETQYF
TRBV12-5	NA	TRBJ2-1	few	TGTGCTAGTGGTTTGTCCGGAAACAATGAGCAGTTCTTC	CASGLSGNNEQFF
TRBV5-1	NA	TRBJ1-1	NA	TGCGCCAGCAGCAAGGGACGGACTACTGAAGCTTTCTTT	CASSKGRTTEAFF